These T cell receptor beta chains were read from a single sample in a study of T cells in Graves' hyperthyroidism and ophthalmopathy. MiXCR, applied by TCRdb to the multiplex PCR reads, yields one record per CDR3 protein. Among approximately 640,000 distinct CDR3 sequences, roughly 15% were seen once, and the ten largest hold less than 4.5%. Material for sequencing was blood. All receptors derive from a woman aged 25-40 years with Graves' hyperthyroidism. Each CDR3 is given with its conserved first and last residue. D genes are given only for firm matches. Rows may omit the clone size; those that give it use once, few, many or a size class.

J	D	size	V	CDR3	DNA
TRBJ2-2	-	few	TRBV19	CASSHQGVRAGELFF	TGTGCCAGTAGTCACCAAGGGGTCAGAGCCGGGGAGCTGTTTTTT
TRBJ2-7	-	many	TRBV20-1	CSMAPSDTIHYEQYF	TGCAGTATGGCCCCTAGCGATACGATACATTACGAGCAGTACTTC
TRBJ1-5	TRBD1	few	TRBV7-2	CASSLGYRDSLDQPQHF	TGTGCCAGCAGCTTAGGGTACCGGGACAGCCTCGATCAGCCCCAGCATTTT
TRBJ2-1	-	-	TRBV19	CASSGLAKIGNEQFF	TGTGCCAGTAGTGGTTTAGCCAAGATCGGCAATGAGCAGTTCTTC
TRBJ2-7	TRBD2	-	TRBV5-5	CASSLGTSRYEQYF	TGTGCCAGCAGCTTGGGGACTAGCCGCTACGAGCAGTACTTC
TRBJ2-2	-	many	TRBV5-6	CASTQMDRPTGELFF	TGTGCCAGCACCCAGATGGACAGACCCACCGGGGAGCTGTTTTTT
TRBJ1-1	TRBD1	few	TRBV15	CATSTDRGQSTEAFF	TGTGCCACCAGCACTGACAGGGGGCAGTCCACTGAAGCTTTCTTT
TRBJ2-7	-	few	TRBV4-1	CASSQGVGGYEQYF	TGCGCCAGCAGCCAAGGGGTTGGAGGCTACGAGCAGTACTTC
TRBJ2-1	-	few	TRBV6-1	CASMAAGEQFF	TGTGCCAGCATGGCGGCGGGTGAGCAGTTCTTC
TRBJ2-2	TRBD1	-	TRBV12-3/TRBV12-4	CASSQNTGQGVSGELFF	TGTGCCAGCAGTCAAAACACGGGACAGGGGGTTTCCGGGGAGCTGTTTTTT
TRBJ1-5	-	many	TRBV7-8	CASSLNAVFNQPQHF	TGTGCCAGCAGCTTGAATGCGGTTTTCAATCAGCCCCAGCATTTT
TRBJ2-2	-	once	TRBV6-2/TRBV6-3	CASSYLRQIGELFF	TGTGCCAGCAGTTACTTACGACAGATCGGGGAGCTGTTTTTT
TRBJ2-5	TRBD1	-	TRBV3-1	CASSLRDRRQETQYF	TGTGCCAGCAGCCTGCGGGACAGGAGGCAAGAGACCCAGTACTTC
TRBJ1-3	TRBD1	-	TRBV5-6	CATGTGTGNTIYF	TGTGCCACCGGGACAGGGACTGGAAACACCATATATTTT
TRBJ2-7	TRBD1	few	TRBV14	CASSQEFGTGGVYEQYF	TGTGCCAGCAGCCAAGAATTTGGTACAGGGGGCGTCTACGAGCAGTACTTC
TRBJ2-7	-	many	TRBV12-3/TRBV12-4	CASSQQGEQYF	TGTGCCAGCAGTCAGCAAGGGGAGCAGTACTTC
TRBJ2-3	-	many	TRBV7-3	CASSLGETGRDTQYF	TGTGCCAGCAGCTTAGGGGAGACGGGGAGAGATACGCAGTATTTT
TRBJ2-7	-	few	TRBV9	CASSPRPGTLYEQYF	TGTGCCAGCAGCCCCCGCCCAGGCACACTCTACGAGCAGTACTTC
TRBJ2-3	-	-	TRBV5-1	CASSPGWGDTQYF	TGCGCCAGCAGCCCTGGGTGGGGGGACACGCAGTATTTT
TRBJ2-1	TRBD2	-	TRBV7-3	CASSQTLAGGPSSYNEQFF	TGTGCCAGCAGCCAAACCTTAGCGGGAGGACCGAGCTCCTACAATGAGCAGTTCTTC
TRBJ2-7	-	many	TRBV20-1	CSARDQTALQFYEQYF	TGCAGTGCTAGAGATCAAACGGCACTGCAGTTTTACGAGCAGTACTTC
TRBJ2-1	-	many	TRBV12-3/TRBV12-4	CASSSGQGWTQFF	TGTGCCAGCAGTTCGGGCCAAGGATGGACCCAGTTCTTC
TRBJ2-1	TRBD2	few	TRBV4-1	CASSQPGRALDNEQFF	TGCGCCAGCAGCCAACCCGGGAGGGCCCTCGACAATGAGCAGTTCTTC
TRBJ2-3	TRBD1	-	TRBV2	CASTGQSWDTQYF	TGTGCCAGCACGGGACAGAGCTGGGATACGCAGTATTTT
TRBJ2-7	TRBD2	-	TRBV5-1	CASSRGTSAYEQYF	TGCGCCAGCAGCCGGGGGACTAGCGCCTACGAGCAGTACTTC
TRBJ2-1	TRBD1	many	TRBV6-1	CASSQRQGVGYTYGYNEQFF	TGTGCCAGCAGCCAAAGACAGGGGGTGGGGTACACCTATGGTTACAATGAGCAGTTCTTC
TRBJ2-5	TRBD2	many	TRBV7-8	CASSPTSGRQETQYF	TGTGCCAGCAGCCCGACTAGCGGAAGACAAGAGACCCAGTACTTC
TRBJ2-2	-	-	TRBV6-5	CASSYYPLGEDTGELFF	TGTGCCAGCAGTTACTACCCCCTGGGAGAGGACACCGGGGAGCTGTTTTTT
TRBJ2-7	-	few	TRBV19	CASSAKSYEQYF	TGTGCCAGTAGTGCAAAAAGCTACGAGCAGTACTTC
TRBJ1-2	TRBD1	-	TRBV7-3	CASSPSGTGLYGYTF	TGTGCCAGCAGCCCTTCGGGGACAGGGTTATATGGCTACACCTTC
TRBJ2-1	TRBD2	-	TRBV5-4	CASSLVRSAGGRNEQFF	TGTGCCAGCAGCTTGGTCCGCTCGGCGGGAGGTAGGAATGAGCAGTTCTTC
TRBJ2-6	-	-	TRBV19	CASSMRGSSFLGGANVLTF	TGTGCCAGTAGTATGCGTGGGAGTTCCTTTCTCGGTGGGGCCAACGTCCTGACTTTC
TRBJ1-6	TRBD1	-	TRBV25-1	CASSETGESSPLHF	TGTGCCAGCAGTGAGACAGGGGAATCTTCACCCCTCCACTTT
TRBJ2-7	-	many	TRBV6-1	CASTDYRDEQYF	TGTGCCAGCACGGATTATCGAGACGAGCAGTACTTC
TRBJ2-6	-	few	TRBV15	CATSSLRNSGANVLTF	TGTGCCACCAGTTCCCTTAGGAACTCTGGGGCCAACGTCCTGACTTTC
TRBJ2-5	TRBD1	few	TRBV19	CASSTYRGETQYF	TGTGCCAGTAGTACCTACAGGGGAGAGACCCAGTACTTC
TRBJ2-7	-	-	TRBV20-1	CSANKQGQTYEQYF	TGCAGTGCTAATAAACAGGGTCAAACCTACGAGCAGTACTTC
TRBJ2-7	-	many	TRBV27	CASSLSGGSYEQYF	TGTGCCAGCAGTTTATCAGGTGGTTCCTACGAGCAGTACTTC
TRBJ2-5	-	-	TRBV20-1	CTLGSIPPDAQYF	TGCACTTTGGGGTCGATACCCCCAGACGCCCAGTACTTC
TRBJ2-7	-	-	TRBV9	CASSVDGQSYEQYF	TGTGCCAGCAGCGTAGACGGGCAGAGCTACGAGCAGTACTTC
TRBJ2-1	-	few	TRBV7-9	CASSPGNRVEQFF	TGTGCCAGCAGCCCTGGCAACCGGGTTGAGCAGTTCTTC
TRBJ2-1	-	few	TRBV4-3	CASSQDWASRYEQFF	TGCGCCAGCAGCCAAGATTGGGCTAGTCGCTATGAGCAGTTCTTC
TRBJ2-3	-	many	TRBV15	CATSRADTQYF	TGTGCCACCAGCAGAGCAGATACGCAGTATTTT
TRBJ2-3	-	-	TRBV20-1	CSALVFGRPSTDTQYF	TGCAGTGCTCTGGTTTTTGGACGACCTAGCACAGATACGCAGTATTTT